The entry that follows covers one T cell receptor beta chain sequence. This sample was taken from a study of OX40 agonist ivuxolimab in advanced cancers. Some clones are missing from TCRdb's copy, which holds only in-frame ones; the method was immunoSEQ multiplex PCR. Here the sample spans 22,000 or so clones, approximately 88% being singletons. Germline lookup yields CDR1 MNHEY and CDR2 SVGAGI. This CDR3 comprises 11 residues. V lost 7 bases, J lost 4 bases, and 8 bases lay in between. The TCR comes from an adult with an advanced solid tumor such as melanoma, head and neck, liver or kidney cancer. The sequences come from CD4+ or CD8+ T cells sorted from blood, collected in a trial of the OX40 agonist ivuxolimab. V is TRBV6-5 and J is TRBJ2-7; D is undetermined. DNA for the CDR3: TGTGCCAGCACCACCGGGTACGAGCAGTACTTC. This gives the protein CASTTGYEQYF.